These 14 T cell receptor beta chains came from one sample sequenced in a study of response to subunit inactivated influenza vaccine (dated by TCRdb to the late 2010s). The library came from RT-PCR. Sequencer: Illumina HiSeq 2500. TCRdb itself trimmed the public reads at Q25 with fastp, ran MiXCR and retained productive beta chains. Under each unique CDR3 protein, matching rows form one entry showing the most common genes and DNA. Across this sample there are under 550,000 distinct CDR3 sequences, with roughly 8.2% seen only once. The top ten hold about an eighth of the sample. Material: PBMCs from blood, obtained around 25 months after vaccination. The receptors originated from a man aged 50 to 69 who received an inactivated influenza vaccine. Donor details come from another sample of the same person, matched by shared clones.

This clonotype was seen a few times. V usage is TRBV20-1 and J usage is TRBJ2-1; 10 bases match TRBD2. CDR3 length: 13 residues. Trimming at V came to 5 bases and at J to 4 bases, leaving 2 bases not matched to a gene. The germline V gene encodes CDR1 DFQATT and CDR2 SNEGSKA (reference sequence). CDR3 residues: CSAWTSGYNEQFF. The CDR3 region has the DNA TGCAGTGCTTGGACTAGCGGATACAATGAGCAGTTCTTC.

The CDR3 protein is CSVGWDQETQYF. The DNA for the CDR3 is TGCAGCGTTGGGTGGGACCAAGAGACCCAGTACTTC. The V gene is TRBV29-1, the J gene TRBJ2-5; D gene uncertain. Trimming removed 4 bases at V and 0 bases at J, with 6 bases between. The CDR3 has 12 amino acids. Germline V CDR1 and CDR2: SQVTM, ANQGSEA.

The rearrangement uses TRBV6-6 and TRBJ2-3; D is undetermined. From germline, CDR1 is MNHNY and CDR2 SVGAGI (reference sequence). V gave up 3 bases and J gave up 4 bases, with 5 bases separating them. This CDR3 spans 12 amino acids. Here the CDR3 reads CASSYAADTQYF. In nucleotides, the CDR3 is TGTGCCAGCAGTTATGCAGCAGATACGCAGTATTTT.

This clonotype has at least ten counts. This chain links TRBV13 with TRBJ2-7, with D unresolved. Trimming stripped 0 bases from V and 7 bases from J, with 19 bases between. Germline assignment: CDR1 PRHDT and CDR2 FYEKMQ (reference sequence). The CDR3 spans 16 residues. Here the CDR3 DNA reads TGTGCCAGCAGCTTAGGAGGCGTGTCCAACAACTATGAGCAGTACTTC. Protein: CASSLGGVSNNYEQYF.

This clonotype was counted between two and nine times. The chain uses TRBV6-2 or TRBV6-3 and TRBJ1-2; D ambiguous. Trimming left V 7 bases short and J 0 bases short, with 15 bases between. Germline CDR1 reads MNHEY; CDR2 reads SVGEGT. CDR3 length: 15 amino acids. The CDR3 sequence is CASKIATSPNYGYTF. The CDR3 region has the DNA TGTGCCAGCAAAATTGCAACGTCTCCTAACTATGGCTACACCTTC.

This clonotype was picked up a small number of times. Here the CDR3 DNA reads TGTGCCAGCAGCCGCCTCGGGGAGCTGTTTTTT. Protein sequence: CASSRLGELFF. V is TRBV14 and J is TRBJ2-2; D unresolved. This CDR3 spans 11 amino acids. Germline CDR1 SGHDN, CDR2 FVKESK. V lost 4 bases, J lost 7 bases, and 4 bases lay in between.

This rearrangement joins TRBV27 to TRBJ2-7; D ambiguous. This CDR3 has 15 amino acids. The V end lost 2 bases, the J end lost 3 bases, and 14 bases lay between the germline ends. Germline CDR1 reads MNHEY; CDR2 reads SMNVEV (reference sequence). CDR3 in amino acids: CASSLGNGQNYEQYF. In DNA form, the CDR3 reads TGTGCCAGCAGTTTAGGGAACGGGCAGAACTACGAGCAGTACTTC.

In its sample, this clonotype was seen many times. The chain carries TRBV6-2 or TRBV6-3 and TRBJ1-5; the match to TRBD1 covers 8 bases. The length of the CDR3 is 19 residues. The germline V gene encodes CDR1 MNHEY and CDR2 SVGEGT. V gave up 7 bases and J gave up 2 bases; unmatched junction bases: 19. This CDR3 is CASNSGWTGMRGGNQPQHF. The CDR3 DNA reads TGTGCCAGCAACTCGGGGTGGACAGGGATGAGAGGAGGCAATCAGCCCCAGCATTTT.

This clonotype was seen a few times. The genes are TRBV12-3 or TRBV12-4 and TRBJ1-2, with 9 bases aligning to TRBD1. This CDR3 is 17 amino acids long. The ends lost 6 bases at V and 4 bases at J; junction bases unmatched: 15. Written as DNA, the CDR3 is TGTGCCAGCAGCCGCCAAAGTGGACAGGGGCTAGCCTATGGCTACACCTTC. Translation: CASSRQSGQGLAYGYTF.

CDR3 residues: CASSEGSLWETQYF. Written as DNA, the CDR3 is TGTGCCAGCAGTGAAGGGTCCCTCTGGGAGACCCAGTACTTC. The V gene is TRBV6-1, the J gene TRBJ2-5; D is uncertain. V lost 1 base to trimming and J lost 5 bases, with 11 bases between them. CDR1 and CDR2 (germline): MNHNS, SASEGT. The CDR3 is 14 residues long.

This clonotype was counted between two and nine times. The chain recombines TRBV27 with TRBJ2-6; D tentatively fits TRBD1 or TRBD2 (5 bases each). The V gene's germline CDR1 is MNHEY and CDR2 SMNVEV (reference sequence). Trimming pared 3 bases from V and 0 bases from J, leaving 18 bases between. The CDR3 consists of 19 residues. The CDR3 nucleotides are TGTGCCAGCAGTTTGGGGACGCCGTACACTTACTCTGGGGCCAACGTCCTGACTTTC. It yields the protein CASSLGTPYTYSGANVLTF.

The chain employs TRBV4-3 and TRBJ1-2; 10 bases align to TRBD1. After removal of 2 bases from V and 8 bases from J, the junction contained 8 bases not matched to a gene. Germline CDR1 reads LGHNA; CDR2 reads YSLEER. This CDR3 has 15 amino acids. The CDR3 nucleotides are TGCGCCAGCAGCCAACGGGGGACAGGGGTTCGGGGCTACACCTTC. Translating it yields CASSQRGTGVRGYTF.

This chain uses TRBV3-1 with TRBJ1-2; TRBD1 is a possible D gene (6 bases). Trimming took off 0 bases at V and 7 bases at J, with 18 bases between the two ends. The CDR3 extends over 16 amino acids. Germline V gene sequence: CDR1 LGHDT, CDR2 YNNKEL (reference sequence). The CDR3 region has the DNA TGTGCCAGCAGCCAAGATCCTAACAGGGTGAGGGCTGGCTACACCTTC. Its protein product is CASSQDPNRVRAGYTF. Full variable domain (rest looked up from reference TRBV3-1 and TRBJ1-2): DTAVSQTPKYLVTQMGNDKSIKCEQNLGHDTMYWYKQDSKKFLKIMFSYNNKELIINETVPNRFSPKSPDKAHLNLHINSLELGDSAVYFCASSQDPNRVRAGYTFGSGTRLTVV.

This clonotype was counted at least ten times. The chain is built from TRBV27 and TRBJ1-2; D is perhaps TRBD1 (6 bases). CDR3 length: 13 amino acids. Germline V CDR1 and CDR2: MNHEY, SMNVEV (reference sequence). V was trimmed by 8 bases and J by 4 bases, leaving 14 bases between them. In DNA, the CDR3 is TGTGCCAGCGGGGAGGGGGGCGGCTATGGCTACACCTTC. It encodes CASGEGGGYGYTF.